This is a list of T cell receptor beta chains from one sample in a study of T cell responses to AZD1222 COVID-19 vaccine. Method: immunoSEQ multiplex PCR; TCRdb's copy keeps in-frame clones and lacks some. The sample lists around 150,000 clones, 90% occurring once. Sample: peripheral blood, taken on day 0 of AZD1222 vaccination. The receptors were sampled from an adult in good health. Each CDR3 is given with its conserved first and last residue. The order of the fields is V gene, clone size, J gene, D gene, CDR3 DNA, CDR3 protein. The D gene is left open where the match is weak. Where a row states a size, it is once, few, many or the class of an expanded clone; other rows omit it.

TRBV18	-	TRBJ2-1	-	TGTGCCAGCTCACCACCGGGTGAGCAGTTCTTC	CASSPPGEQFF
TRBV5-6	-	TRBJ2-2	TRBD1	TGTGCCAGCAGCTGGGGGACAGGGGATACCGGGGAGCTGTTTTTT	CASSWGTGDTGELFF
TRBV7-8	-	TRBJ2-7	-	TGTGCCAGCAGCTTGGTAGCGTTGGGCTACGAGCAGTACTTC	CASSLVALGYEQYF
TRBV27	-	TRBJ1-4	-	TGTGCCAGCCGAAACCCTGGCCAGGGTGAAAAACTGTTTTTT	CASRNPGQGEKLFF
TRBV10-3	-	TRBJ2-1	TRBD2	TGTGCCATCAGTGAGTCCGCGGGACTAGCCACCAACAATGAGCAGTTCTTC	CAISESAGLATNNEQFF
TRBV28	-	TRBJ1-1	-	TGTGCCAGCAGTTCGTCAACTGAAGCTTTCTTT	CASSSSTEAFF
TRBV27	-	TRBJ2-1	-	TGTGCCAGCGGTACCTGGCGGAGGTCCTACAATGAGCAGTTCTTC	CASGTWRRSYNEQFF
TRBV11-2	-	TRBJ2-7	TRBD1	TGTGCCAGCAGCTCCAATCCGGGACAGATCTACGAGCAGTACTTC	CASSSNPGQIYEQYF
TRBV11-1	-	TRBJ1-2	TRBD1	TGTGCCAGCAGCCCGCCGGGACAGGGAACGGATGGCTACACCTTC	CASSPPGQGTDGYTF
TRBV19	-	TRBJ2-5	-	TGTGCCAGTAGTAGTCCCCCCTCGGAGGAGACCCAGTACTTC	CASSSPPSEETQYF
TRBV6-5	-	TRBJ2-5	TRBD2	TGTGCCAGCACCCCCCGACTAGCGGGAAGTGAGACCCAGTACTTC	CASTPRLAGSETQYF
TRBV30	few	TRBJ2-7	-	TGTGCCGCGTACCTGGCGGACCACTACGAGCAGTACTTC	CAAYLADHYEQYF
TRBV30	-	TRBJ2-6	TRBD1	TGTGCCAGCAACAGCCGGGACAGGGGGCACTCTGGGGCCAACGTCCTGACTTTC	CASNSRDRGHSGANVLTF
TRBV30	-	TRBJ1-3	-	TGTGCCTGGACCACAGGTAGCTCTGGAAACACCATATATTTT	CAWTTGSSGNTIYF
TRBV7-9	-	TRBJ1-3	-	TGTGCCAGCATCGAAGGCTCTGGAAACACCATATATTTT	CASIEGSGNTIYF
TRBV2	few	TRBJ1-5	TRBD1	TGTGCCAGCAGTGATAACAGGGGAGGCCAGCCCCAGCATTTT	CASSDNRGGQPQHF
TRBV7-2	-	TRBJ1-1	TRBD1	TGTGCCAGCAGCTTCGCCCCCGCCGGGACAGGGATGAACACTGAAGCTTTCTTT	CASSFAPAGTGMNTEAFF
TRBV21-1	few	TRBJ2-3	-	TGTGCCAGCAGCGCCCCGGGACTAGCGGGAGAGATGGAGAGCACAGATACGCAGTATTTT	CASSAPGLAGEMESTDTQYF
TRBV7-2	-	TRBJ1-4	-	TGTGCCAGCTCTCGAGGGGGGGATGAAAAACTGTTTTTT	CASSRGGDEKLFF
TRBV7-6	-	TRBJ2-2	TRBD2	TGTGCCAGCAGCCCACTAGCGGAGACCGGGGAGCTGTTTTTT	CASSPLAETGELFF
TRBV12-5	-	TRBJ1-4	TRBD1	TGTGCTAGTGCCACGGGGACAGGGACTGAAAAACTGTTTTTT	CASATGTGTEKLFF
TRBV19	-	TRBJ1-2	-	TGTGCCAGTAGGGCCCTACTGGGAGCTAACTATGGCTACACCTTC	CASRALLGANYGYTF
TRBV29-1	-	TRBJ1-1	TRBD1	TGCAGCGTTTATTCCGGGACAGGACAGCCTGAAGCTTTCTTT	CSVYSGTGQPEAFF
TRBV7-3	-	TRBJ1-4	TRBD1	TGTGCCAGCAGCTTAATGCCCCTCACAGGGGGGATTGAAAAACTGTTTTTT	CASSLMPLTGGIEKLFF
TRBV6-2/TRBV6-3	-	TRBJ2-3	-	TGTGCCAGCAGTTACTCGAATGGGTTTCAGCAGTATTTT	CASSYSNGFQQYF
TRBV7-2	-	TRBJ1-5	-	TGTGCCAGCAGCCCCTTTCCGGTGCGGGGCAGCAATCAGCCCCAGCATTTT	CASSPFPVRGSNQPQHF
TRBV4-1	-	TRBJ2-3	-	TGCGCCAGCAGCCAAGGTGGGAGGCAAGGCACAGATACGCAGTATTTT	CASSQGGRQGTDTQYF
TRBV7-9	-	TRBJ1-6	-	TGTGCCAGCAGCTCTAGTAGTGGAGCACCCCTCCACTTT	CASSSSSGAPLHF
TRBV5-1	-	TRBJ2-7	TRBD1	TGCGCCAGCACCCCGGTACAGGGGCCCTACGAGCAGTACTTC	CASTPVQGPYEQYF
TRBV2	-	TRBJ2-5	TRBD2	TGTGCCAGCCGAAAAGCACTAGCGGGGGGACCGGAAGAGACCCAGTACTTC	CASRKALAGGPEETQYF
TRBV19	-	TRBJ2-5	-	TGTGCCAGTAGTATCCTAAGGTCCCGGGATCAAGAGACCCAGTACTTC	CASSILRSRDQETQYF
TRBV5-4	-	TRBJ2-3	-	TGTGCCAGCAGCGGGACCAGCACAGATACGCAGTATTTT	CASSGTSTDTQYF
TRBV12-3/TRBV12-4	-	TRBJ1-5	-	TGTGCCAGCAACACAGACAGCTATCAGCCCCAGCATTTT	CASNTDSYQPQHF
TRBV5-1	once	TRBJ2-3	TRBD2	TGCGCCAGCAGCTTGTCGATAGCGGGGGGCACAGATACGCAGTATTTT	CASSLSIAGGTDTQYF